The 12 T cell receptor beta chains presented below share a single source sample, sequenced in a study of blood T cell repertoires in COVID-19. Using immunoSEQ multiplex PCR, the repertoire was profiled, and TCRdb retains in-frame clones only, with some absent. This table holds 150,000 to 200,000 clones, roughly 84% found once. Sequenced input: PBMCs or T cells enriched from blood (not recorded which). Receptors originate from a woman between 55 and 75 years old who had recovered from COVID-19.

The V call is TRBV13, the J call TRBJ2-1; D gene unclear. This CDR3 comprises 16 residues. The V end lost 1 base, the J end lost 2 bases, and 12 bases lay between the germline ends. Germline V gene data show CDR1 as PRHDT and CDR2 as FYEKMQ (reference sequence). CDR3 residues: CASSLDWSRTYNEQFF. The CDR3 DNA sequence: TGTGCCAGCAGCTTAGATTGGAGTAGGACCTACAATGAGCAGTTCTTC.

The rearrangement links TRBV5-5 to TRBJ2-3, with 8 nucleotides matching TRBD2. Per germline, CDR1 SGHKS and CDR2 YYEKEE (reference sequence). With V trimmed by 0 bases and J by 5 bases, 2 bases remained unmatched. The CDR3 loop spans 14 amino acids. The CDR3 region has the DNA TGTGCCAGCAGCTTGGGGCTAGCGGGAGATACGCAGTATTTT. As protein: CASSLGLAGDTQYF.

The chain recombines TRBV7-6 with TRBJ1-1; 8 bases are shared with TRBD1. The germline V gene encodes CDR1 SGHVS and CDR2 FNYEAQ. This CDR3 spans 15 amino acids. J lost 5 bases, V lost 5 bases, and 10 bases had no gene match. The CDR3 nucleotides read TGTGCCAGCAGCCCGAGTTCCAGGGGGCTGACTGAAGCTTTCTTT. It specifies CASSPSSRGLTEAFF.

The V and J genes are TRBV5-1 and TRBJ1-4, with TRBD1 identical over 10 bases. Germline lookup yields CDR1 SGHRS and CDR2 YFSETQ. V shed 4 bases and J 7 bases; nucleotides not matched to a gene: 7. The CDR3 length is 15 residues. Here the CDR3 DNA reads TGCGCCAGCAGCCGCGACAGGGGGCGAGGTGAAAAACTGTTTTTT. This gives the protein CASSRDRGRGEKLFF.

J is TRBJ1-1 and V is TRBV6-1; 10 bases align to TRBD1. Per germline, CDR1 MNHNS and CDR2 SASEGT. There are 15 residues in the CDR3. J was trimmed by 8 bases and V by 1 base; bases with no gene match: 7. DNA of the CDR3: TGTGCCAGCAGTGAAGTAGGGACAGGGGAGGTAGAAGCTTTCTTT. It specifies CASSEVGTGEVEAFF.

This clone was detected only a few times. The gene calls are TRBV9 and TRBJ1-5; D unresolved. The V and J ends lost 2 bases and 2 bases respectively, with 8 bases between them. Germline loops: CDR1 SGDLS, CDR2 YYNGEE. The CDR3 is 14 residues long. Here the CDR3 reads CASSVDGGNQPQHF. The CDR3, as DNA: TGTGCCAGCAGCGTGGACGGGGGCAATCAGCCCCAGCATTTT.

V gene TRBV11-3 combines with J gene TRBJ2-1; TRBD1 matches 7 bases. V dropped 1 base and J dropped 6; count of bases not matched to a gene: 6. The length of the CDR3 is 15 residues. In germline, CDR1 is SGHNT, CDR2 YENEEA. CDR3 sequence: CASSLAGQLSNEQFF. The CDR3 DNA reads TGTGCCAGCAGCTTAGCGGGACAGCTAAGCAATGAGCAGTTCTTC.

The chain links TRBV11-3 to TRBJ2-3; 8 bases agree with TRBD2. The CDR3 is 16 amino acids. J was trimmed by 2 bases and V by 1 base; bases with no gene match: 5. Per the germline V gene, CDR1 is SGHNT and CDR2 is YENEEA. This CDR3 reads CASSLVSGTPTDTQYF. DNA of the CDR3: TGTGCCAGCAGCTTAGTTAGCGGGACCCCCACAGATACGCAGTATTTT. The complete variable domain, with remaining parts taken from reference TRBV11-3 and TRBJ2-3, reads EAGVVQSPRYKIIEKKQPVAFWCNPISGHNTLYWYLQNLGQGPELLIRYENEEAVDDSQLPKDRFSAERLKGVDSTLKIQPAELGDSAVYLCASSLVSGTPTDTQYFGPGTRLTVL.

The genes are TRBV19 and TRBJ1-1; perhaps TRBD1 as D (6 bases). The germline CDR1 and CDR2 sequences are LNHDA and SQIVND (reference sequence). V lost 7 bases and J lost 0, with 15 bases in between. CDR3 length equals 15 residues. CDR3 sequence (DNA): TGTGCCAGTATAAAGGCAGGGGACGTGAACACTGAAGCTTTCTTT. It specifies CASIKAGDVNTEAFF.

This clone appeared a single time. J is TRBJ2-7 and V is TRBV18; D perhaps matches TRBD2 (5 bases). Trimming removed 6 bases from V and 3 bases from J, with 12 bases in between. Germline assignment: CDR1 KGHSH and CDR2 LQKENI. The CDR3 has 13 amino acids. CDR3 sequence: CASSERPLYEQYF. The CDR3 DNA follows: TGTGCCAGCTCGGAGCGGCCGCTCTACGAGCAGTACTTC.

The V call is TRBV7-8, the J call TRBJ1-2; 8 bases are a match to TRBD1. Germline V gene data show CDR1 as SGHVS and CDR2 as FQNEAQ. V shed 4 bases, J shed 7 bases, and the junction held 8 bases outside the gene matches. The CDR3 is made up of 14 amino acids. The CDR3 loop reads CASSSRGRVGGYTF. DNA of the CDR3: TGTGCCAGCAGCTCCAGGGGGCGCGTAGGTGGCTACACCTTC.

The CDR3 DNA sequence: TGCGCCAGCAGCGAGGGGGGGTTAGCTAACTATGGCTACACCTTC. Protein: CASSEGGLANYGYTF. This chain connects TRBV10-2 to TRBJ1-2, with a tentative D call TRBD1 (6 bases). V shed 6 bases and J shed 0 bases, with 14 bases lying between them. Germline loops: CDR1 WSHSY, CDR2 SAAADI. The length of the CDR3 is 15 residues.